These 16 T cell receptor beta chains came from one sample sequenced in a study of blood T cell repertoires in COVID-19. The repertoire was sequenced with immunoSEQ multiplex PCR; TCRdb's copy has only in-frame clones and lacks some. This table holds 97,000 or so clones, 80% to 95% found once. The sequenced sample was peripheral blood. All receptors derive from a woman in her forties or fifties with COVID-19, enrolled during active disease.

This chain links TRBV5-4 with TRBJ2-1; a possible D gene is TRBD2 (5 bases). Trimming took off 0 bases at V and 5 bases at J, with 12 bases between the two ends. Germline V gene sequence: CDR1 SGHNT, CDR2 YYREEE (reference sequence). This CDR3 contains 15 residues. The CDR3 protein is CASSLGGLAHNEQFF. The CDR3 bases are TGTGCCAGCAGCTTGGGCGGGCTTGCTCACAATGAGCAGTTCTTC. The complete variable domain, with remaining parts taken from reference TRBV5-4 and TRBJ2-1, reads ETGVTQSPTHLIKTRGQQVTLRCSSQSGHNTVSWYQQALGQGPQFIFQYYREEENGRGNFPPRFSGLQFPNYSSELNVNALELDDSALYLCASSLGGLAHNEQFFGPGTRLTVL.

The V gene is TRBV11-2, the J gene TRBJ2-7, with D perhaps matching TRBD2 (6 bases). The CDR3 contains 15 residues. From germline, CDR1 is SGHAT and CDR2 FQNNGV. Trimming took off 2 bases at V and 3 bases at J, with 14 bases between the two ends. The CDR3 loop reads CASSLSPGTHYEQYF. CDR3 DNA: TGTGCCAGCAGCTTATCCCCAGGGACTCACTACGAGCAGTACTTC.

CDR3 coding DNA: TGTGCCACCAGCAGAGATGTGGTGGCAGGAAACACCATATATTTT. Translated, it gives CATSRDVVAGNTIYF. The rearrangement links TRBV15 to TRBJ1-3; D call uncertain. Looked up from germline, CDR1 is LNHNV and CDR2 is YYDKDF (reference sequence). V lost 0 bases, J lost 4 bases, and 10 bases lay in between. The CDR3 has 15 amino acids.

The V call is TRBV11-3, the J call TRBJ1-1; 7 nucleotides agree with TRBD1. CDR1 is SGHNT and CDR2 is YENEEA in the germline V gene. This CDR3 contains 14 residues. The V gene end was trimmed by 5 bases and the J gene end by 0 bases; junction bases not matched to a gene: 3. CDR3 protein: CASSTGELNTEAFF. Written as DNA, the CDR3 is TGTGCCAGCAGCACAGGGGAGTTGAACACTGAAGCTTTCTTT.

The CDR3 loop reads CASSSPSANTEAFF. In nucleotides, the CDR3 is TGTGCCAGTAGTAGCCCTAGTGCGAACACTGAAGCTTTCTTT. The chain joins TRBV19 to TRBJ1-1; D is unclear. CDR1 and CDR2 (germline): LNHDA, SQIVND (reference sequence). The V and J ends lost 4 bases and 1 base respectively, with 10 bases between them. The CDR3 runs to 14 residues.

In its sample, this clone was seen once. This rearrangement joins TRBV6-2 or TRBV6-3 to TRBJ2-7; D is perhaps TRBD1 (5 bases). The germline CDR1 and CDR2 sequences are MNHEY and SVGEGT. Between the trimmed V and J ends, which lost 0 bases and 3 bases, there was a span of 21 bases. The CDR3 loop spans 18 amino acids. In DNA form, the CDR3 reads TGTGCCAGCAGTTACTCGAGAGGAGAAGGGGCAAGAAGCTACGAGCAGTACTTC. It yields the protein CASSYSRGEGARSYEQYF.

The chain uses TRBV5-6 and TRBJ1-1; TRBD1 matches at 7 bases. This CDR3 region has 14 residues. V trimming: 2 bases; J trimming: 5 bases; junction bases outside the gene matches: 6. Per germline, CDR1 SGHDT and CDR2 YYEEEE. The CDR3, as DNA: TGTGCCAGCAGCTTAGGACAGGCGCAGACTGAAGCTTTCTTT. It translates to CASSLGQAQTEAFF.

This chain joins TRBV5-6 and TRBJ1-6; no firm D call. The CDR3 totals 17 residues. CDR1 is SGHDT and CDR2 is YYEEEE in the germline V gene. Trimming left V 3 bases short and J 7 bases short, with 20 bases between. CDR3 protein: CASSSRLRRHSNSPLHF. Here the CDR3 DNA reads TGTGCCAGCAGCTCCCGACTACGTCGGCACTCAAATTCACCCCTCCACTTT.

This rearrangement joins TRBV13 to TRBJ1-1, with a tentative D call TRBD1 (6 bases). Germline V gives CDR1 PRHDT, CDR2 FYEKMQ (reference sequence). This CDR3 has 15 residues. Trimming left V 4 bases short and J 3 bases short, with 15 bases between. CDR3 bases: TGTGCCAGCAGCTCGAACCACCAGGGGTACACTGAAGCTTTCTTT. As protein: CASSSNHQGYTEAFF.

The rearrangement uses TRBV6-6 and TRBJ1-2, with 7 bases that match TRBD1. The CDR3 spans 13 residues. After removal of 2 bases from V and 6 bases from J, the junction contained 3 bases not matched to a gene. Germline V CDR1 and CDR2: MNHNY, SVGAGI (reference sequence). CDR3 in amino acids: CASSYDRVDGYTF. CDR3 nucleotides: TGTGCCAGCAGTTACGACAGGGTCGATGGCTACACCTTC.

This clone turned up a few times. J is TRBJ1-6 and V is TRBV12-5; D perhaps matches TRBD1 (5 bases). Germline V lookup: CDR1 LGHNT, CDR2 FRNRAP. The CDR3 consists of 14 residues. The V end was cut by 5 bases, the J end by 9 bases, with 14 bases between. This CDR3 is CASGQTGRASPLHF. In DNA, the CDR3 is TGTGCTAGTGGTCAAACGGGCAGGGCTTCACCCCTCCACTTT.

Only a few counts were recorded for this clone. The chain employs TRBV5-1 and TRBJ1-3; D might be TRBD1 (5 bases). Germline CDR1 SGHRS, CDR2 YFSETQ. The CDR3 spans 14 residues. The V and J ends lost 6 bases and 4 bases respectively, with 14 bases between them. The CDR3 sequence is CASTLGGPGNTIYF. CDR3 DNA: TGCGCCAGCACCCTCGGGGGTCCCGGAAACACCATATATTTT.

This chain uses TRBV4-3 with TRBJ1-1, with TRBD1 matching 7 bases. Germline V gene data show CDR1 as LGHNA and CDR2 as YSLEER. CDR3 length equals 16 residues. The V segment lost 2 bases and the J segment 1 base; nucleotides outside the gene matches: 7. CDR3 nucleotide sequence: TGCGCCAGCAGCCAACTCCCAGGGGGGAGGAACACTGAAGCTTTCTTT. This translates into CASSQLPGGRNTEAFF.

V gene TRBV13 combines with J gene TRBJ2-1; 8 nucleotides line up with TRBD1. Germline V gene lookup returns CDR1 PRHDT and CDR2 FYEKMQ (reference sequence). The CDR3 runs 12 residues. Trimming removed 3 bases from V and 10 bases from J; junction bases left unmatched: 2. This CDR3 reads CASSLSGGEQFF. The DNA for the CDR3 is TGTGCCAGCAGCTTGTCAGGGGGCGAGCAGTTCTTC.

The genes are TRBV7-2 and TRBJ1-2; TRBD1 matches at 8 bases. The V gene end was trimmed by 4 bases and the J gene end by 5 bases; junction bases not matched to a gene: 12. From germline, CDR1 is SGHTA and CDR2 FQGNSA. CDR3 length equals 16 residues. The CDR3: CASSYSPTGEIYGYTF. As DNA, the CDR3 is TGTGCCAGCAGCTACTCACCGACAGGGGAGATTTATGGCTACACCTTC.

V is TRBV28 and J is TRBJ1-2; 7 positions agree with TRBD1. The germline V gene has CDR1 MDHEN and CDR2 SYDVKM. V shed 0 bases and J 4 bases; nucleotides not matched to a gene: 5. This CDR3 contains 15 residues. The CDR3 reads CASSLWSAGGYGYTF. The CDR3 region has the DNA TGTGCCAGCAGTTTATGGTCGGCAGGGGGCTATGGCTACACCTTC.